Listed below are T cell receptor beta chains from one sample, sequenced in a study of OX40 agonist ivuxolimab in advanced cancers. Some clones are missing from TCRdb's copy, which holds only in-frame ones; the method was immunoSEQ multiplex PCR. The data contain under 20,000 clones, around 84% of them singletons. The sample here was CD4+ or CD8+ T cells sorted from blood, taken in a trial of the OX40 agonist ivuxolimab. The source is an adult with an advanced solid tumor such as melanoma, head and neck, liver or kidney cancer. The CDR3 runs from the conserved cysteine through the conserved F or W. The D gene is left open where the match is weak. Clone size is shown for a subset of rows, as once, few, many or a class of expanded clone.

cdr3_aa: CASSLTSGPTYEQYF; cdr3_nt: TGTGCCAGCAGCCTTACTAGCGGGCCAACCTACGAGCAGTACTTC; v_call: TRBV5-8; clone_size: few; d_call: TRBD2; j_call: TRBJ2-7
cdr3_aa: CASSVSGTGIGELFF; cdr3_nt: TGTGCCAGCAGCGTAAGTGGGACAGGGATCGGGGAGCTGTTTTTT; v_call: TRBV9; clone_size: NA; d_call: TRBD1; j_call: TRBJ2-2
cdr3_aa: CASSQGVTGATATEAFF; cdr3_nt: TGCGCCAGCAGCCAAGGCGTGACAGGGGCGACTGCGACTGAAGCTTTCTTT; v_call: TRBV4-1; clone_size: NA; d_call: TRBD1; j_call: TRBJ1-1
cdr3_aa: CASSLEWGRNEQFF; cdr3_nt: TGTGCCAGCAGCTTAGAGTGGGGACGAAATGAGCAGTTCTTC; v_call: TRBV7-3; clone_size: few; d_call: NA; j_call: TRBJ2-1
cdr3_aa: CASSVSEGSYNEQFF; cdr3_nt: TGCGCCAGCAGCGTCTCGGAGGGCTCCTACAATGAGCAGTTCTTC; v_call: TRBV5-1; clone_size: NA; d_call: NA; j_call: TRBJ2-1
cdr3_aa: CASSVIREGGSPLHF; cdr3_nt: TGTGCCAGCAGTGTCATCAGGGAAGGAGGGTCACCCCTCCACTTT; v_call: TRBV2; clone_size: NA; d_call: NA; j_call: TRBJ1-6
cdr3_aa: CASSYRGSGNTIYF; cdr3_nt: TGTGCCAGCAGCTACAGGGGCTCTGGAAACACCATATATTTT; v_call: TRBV7-9; clone_size: NA; d_call: TRBD1; j_call: TRBJ1-3
cdr3_aa: CASSSFGGANTGELFF; cdr3_nt: TGTGCCAGTAGTTCCTTCGGGGGGGCGAACACCGGGGAGCTGTTTTTT; v_call: TRBV19; clone_size: NA; d_call: TRBD2; j_call: TRBJ2-2
cdr3_aa: CASSITGSSNQPQHF; cdr3_nt: TGTGCCAGTAGTATTACTGGGAGCAGCAATCAGCCCCAGCATTTT; v_call: TRBV19; clone_size: NA; d_call: NA; j_call: TRBJ1-5
cdr3_aa: CASSAADRRRETQYF; cdr3_nt: TGTGCCAGCAGCGCGGCGGACAGGAGGCGAGAGACCCAGTACTTC; v_call: TRBV7-2; clone_size: NA; d_call: TRBD1; j_call: TRBJ2-5
cdr3_aa: CASGNPGHNYEQYF; cdr3_nt: TGTGCCAGCGGGAACCCTGGACATAATTACGAGCAGTACTTC; v_call: TRBV27; clone_size: once; d_call: NA; j_call: TRBJ2-7
cdr3_aa: CASSSLAGAGEQYF; cdr3_nt: TGCGCCAGCAGCTCCTTAGCGGGAGCAGGCGAGCAGTACTTC; v_call: TRBV5-1; clone_size: once; d_call: TRBD2; j_call: TRBJ2-7
cdr3_aa: CASSNPRDRGRRTQYF; cdr3_nt: TGTGCCAGCAGTAACCCGCGGGACAGGGGGCGAAGAACGCAGTATTTT; v_call: TRBV6-6; clone_size: NA; d_call: TRBD1; j_call: TRBJ2-3
cdr3_aa: CASSLVGLAGLTDTQYF; cdr3_nt: TGTGCCAGCAGCTTAGTGGGACTAGCGGGACTCACAGATACGCAGTATTTT; v_call: TRBV5-6; clone_size: NA; d_call: TRBD2; j_call: TRBJ2-3
cdr3_aa: CASSVPGITEAFF; cdr3_nt: TGCGCCAGCAGCGTCCCCGGCATCACTGAAGCTTTCTTT; v_call: TRBV5-1; clone_size: NA; d_call: NA; j_call: TRBJ1-1
cdr3_aa: CASSPHTTAGTDTQYF; cdr3_nt: TGTGCCAGCAGCCCACACACTACGGCTGGCACAGATACGCAGTATTTT; v_call: TRBV4-2; clone_size: once; d_call: NA; j_call: TRBJ2-3
cdr3_aa: CASSLTGLALFF; cdr3_nt: TGTGCCAGCAGCTTAACGGGACTAGCCCTCTTCTTC; v_call: TRBV5-4; clone_size: NA; d_call: TRBD2; j_call: TRBJ2-1
cdr3_aa: CASSIAASGGIYEQYF; cdr3_nt: TGTGCCAGCAGCATCGCAGCTAGCGGGGGCATATACGAGCAGTACTTC; v_call: TRBV7-3; clone_size: NA; d_call: TRBD2; j_call: TRBJ2-7
cdr3_aa: CASSIASRLEQFF; cdr3_nt: TGTGCCAGTAGTATAGCCTCCCGCCTTGAGCAGTTCTTC; v_call: TRBV19; clone_size: NA; d_call: NA; j_call: TRBJ2-1
cdr3_aa: CASSVDSRPSPLHF; cdr3_nt: TGTGCCAGCAGCGTAGATTCCCGTCCCTCACCCCTCCACTTT; v_call: TRBV9; clone_size: NA; d_call: NA; j_call: TRBJ1-6
cdr3_aa: CASSLGELRLNTDTQYF; cdr3_nt: TGTGCCAGCAGCTTGGGGGAGCTAAGGTTAAACACAGATACGCAGTATTTT; v_call: TRBV5-6; clone_size: NA; d_call: NA; j_call: TRBJ2-3
cdr3_aa: CASSAGTGLYNEQFF; cdr3_nt: TGCGCCAGCAGCGCCGGGACAGGGCTTTACAATGAGCAGTTCTTC; v_call: TRBV5-1; clone_size: NA; d_call: TRBD1; j_call: TRBJ2-1
cdr3_aa: CASTLIGFGNQPQHF; cdr3_nt: TGTGCCAGCACGCTAATTGGGTTTGGCAATCAGCCCCAGCATTTT; v_call: TRBV6-5; clone_size: NA; d_call: NA; j_call: TRBJ1-5
cdr3_aa: CASSIHLGRGEKLFF; cdr3_nt: TGTGCCAGTAGTATCCACCTCGGCCGAGGCGAAAAACTGTTTTTT; v_call: TRBV19; clone_size: NA; d_call: NA; j_call: TRBJ1-4
cdr3_aa: CASSTGLAGTARELFF; cdr3_nt: TGTGCCAGCAGCACCGGACTAGCGGGGACGGCCAGGGAGCTGTTTTTT; v_call: TRBV7-6; clone_size: NA; d_call: TRBD2; j_call: TRBJ2-2
cdr3_aa: CASSLDSGISTGELFF; cdr3_nt: TGCGCCAGCAGCTTGGATTCGGGCATTAGCACCGGGGAGCTGTTTTTT; v_call: TRBV5-1; clone_size: once; d_call: NA; j_call: TRBJ2-2
cdr3_aa: CASQESYNEQFF; cdr3_nt: TGTGCCAGCCAGGAGTCCTACAATGAGCAGTTCTTC; v_call: TRBV6-1; clone_size: NA; d_call: NA; j_call: TRBJ2-1
cdr3_aa: CASSLGVAGGETQYF; cdr3_nt: TGTGCCAGCAGCTTAGGGGTAGCGGGCGGGGAGACCCAGTACTTC; v_call: TRBV11-2; clone_size: NA; d_call: TRBD2; j_call: TRBJ2-5
cdr3_aa: CASSPRGLSSYEQYF; cdr3_nt: TGTGCCAGCTCGCCGCGAGGACTAAGCTCCTACGAGCAGTACTTC; v_call: TRBV18; clone_size: NA; d_call: NA; j_call: TRBJ2-7
cdr3_aa: CASSAGTAQETQYF; cdr3_nt: TGCGCCAGCAGCGCCGGGACAGCCCAAGAGACCCAGTACTTC; v_call: TRBV5-1; clone_size: once; d_call: TRBD1; j_call: TRBJ2-5
cdr3_aa: CASSLAGPGSYEQYF; cdr3_nt: TGCGCCAGCAGCTTGGCCGGACCCGGCTCCTACGAGCAGTACTTC; v_call: TRBV5-1; clone_size: once; d_call: NA; j_call: TRBJ2-7
cdr3_aa: CATRGAEPPPGNTIYF; cdr3_nt: TGTGCCACCAGGGGGGCAGAACCTCCCCCCGGAAACACCATATATTTT; v_call: TRBV21-1; clone_size: once; d_call: NA; j_call: TRBJ1-3
cdr3_aa: CASSPPWGEETQYF; cdr3_nt: TGTGCCAGCTCACCACCTTGGGGGGAAGAGACCCAGTACTTC; v_call: TRBV18; clone_size: NA; d_call: NA; j_call: TRBJ2-5
cdr3_aa: CASSTEGLAEQFF; cdr3_nt: TGTGCCAGCTCTACGGAGGGGTTAGCTGAGCAGTTCTTC; v_call: TRBV18; clone_size: NA; d_call: NA; j_call: TRBJ2-1
cdr3_aa: CASSLYPSNQYEQYF; cdr3_nt: TGTGCCAGCAGCTTATACCCTTCGAACCAATACGAGCAGTACTTC; v_call: TRBV11-2; clone_size: NA; d_call: NA; j_call: TRBJ2-7
cdr3_aa: CASSLEGGRETQYF; cdr3_nt: TGTGCCAGCAGCTTAGAAGGAGGGAGGGAGACCCAGTACTTC; v_call: TRBV7-6; clone_size: once; d_call: NA; j_call: TRBJ2-5
cdr3_aa: CASSSNPSGGNTGELFF; cdr3_nt: TGCGCCAGCAGTTCAAACCCTAGCGGGGGGAACACCGGGGAGCTGTTTTTT; v_call: TRBV23-1; clone_size: NA; d_call: TRBD2; j_call: TRBJ2-2
cdr3_aa: CSVNGDTQYF; cdr3_nt: TGCAGTGTGAACGGGGATACGCAGTATTTT; v_call: TRBV20-1; clone_size: NA; d_call: NA; j_call: TRBJ2-3
cdr3_aa: CASSLSLVPSGEQYF; cdr3_nt: TGTGCCAGCAGCTTAAGTCTAGTCCCATCCGGCGAGCAGTACTTC; v_call: TRBV5-5; clone_size: once; d_call: NA; j_call: TRBJ2-7